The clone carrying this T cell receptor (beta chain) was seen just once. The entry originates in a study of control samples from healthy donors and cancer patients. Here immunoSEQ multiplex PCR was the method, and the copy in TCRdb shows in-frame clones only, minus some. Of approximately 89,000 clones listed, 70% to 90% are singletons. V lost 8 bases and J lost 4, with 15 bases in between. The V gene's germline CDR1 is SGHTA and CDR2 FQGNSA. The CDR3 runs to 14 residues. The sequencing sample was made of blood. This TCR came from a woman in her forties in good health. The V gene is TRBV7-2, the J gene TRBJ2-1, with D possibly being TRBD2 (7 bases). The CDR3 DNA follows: TGTGCCAGCCTCCGGGGGGCCTTTTACAATGAGCAGTTCTTC. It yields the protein CASLRGAFYNEQFF.